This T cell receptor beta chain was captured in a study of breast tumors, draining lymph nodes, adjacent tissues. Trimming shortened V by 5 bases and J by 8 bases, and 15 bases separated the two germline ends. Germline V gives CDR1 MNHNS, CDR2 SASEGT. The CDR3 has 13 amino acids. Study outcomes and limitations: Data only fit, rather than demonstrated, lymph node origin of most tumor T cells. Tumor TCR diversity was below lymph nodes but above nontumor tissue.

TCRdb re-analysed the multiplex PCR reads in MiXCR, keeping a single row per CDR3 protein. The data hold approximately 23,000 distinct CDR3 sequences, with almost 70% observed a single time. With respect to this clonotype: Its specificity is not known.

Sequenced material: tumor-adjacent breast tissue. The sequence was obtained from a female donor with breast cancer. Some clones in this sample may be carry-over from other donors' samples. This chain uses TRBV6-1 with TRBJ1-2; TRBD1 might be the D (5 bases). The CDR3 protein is CASSPQGTRGYTF. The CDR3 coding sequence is TGTGCCAGCAGTCCCCAGGGTACGAGGGGCTACACCTTC.